A selection of T cell receptor beta chains follows, all from one sample in a study of blood T cell repertoires in COVID-19. Some clones are missing from TCRdb's copy, which holds only in-frame ones; the method was immunoSEQ multiplex PCR. The data show around 140,000 clones, over 80% seen once. Sequencing used peripheral blood. These receptors were taken from a human donor in a cohort sampled during active COVID-19. Each CDR3 is given with its conserved first and last residue. A D gene is named only where the DNA matches it firmly. Not all rows give a size; the values are once, few, many and, for expanded clones, a class.

j_call: TRBJ2-1; d_call: TRBD1; v_call: TRBV6-1; clone_size: -; cdr3_aa: CASSGLKPGQGIPEQFF; cdr3_nt: TGTGCCAGCAGTGGCCTTAAACCGGGACAGGGGATCCCTGAGCAGTTCTTC
j_call: TRBJ1-2; d_call: TRBD1; v_call: TRBV2; clone_size: -; cdr3_aa: CASSDLQGDYGYTF; cdr3_nt: TGTGCCAGCAGTGACCTACAGGGGGACTATGGCTACACCTTC
j_call: TRBJ2-7; d_call: -; v_call: TRBV4-2; clone_size: -; cdr3_aa: CASSPPARGYF; cdr3_nt: TGTGCCAGCAGCCCGCCGGCCAGGGGGTACTTC
j_call: TRBJ2-3; d_call: -; v_call: TRBV6-5; clone_size: -; cdr3_aa: CATRDSRITDTQYF; cdr3_nt: TGTGCCACCCGGGACTCACGGATCACAGATACGCAGTATTTT
j_call: TRBJ1-5; d_call: -; v_call: TRBV5-1; clone_size: -; cdr3_aa: CASSLGGQPFQPQHF; cdr3_nt: TGCGCCAGCAGCTTGGGGGGACAACCTTTTCAGCCCCAGCATTTT
j_call: TRBJ2-3; d_call: TRBD2; v_call: TRBV7-2; clone_size: -; cdr3_aa: CASGLAGRQRSLSTDTQYF; cdr3_nt: TGTGCCAGCGGGCTAGCGGGGCGTCAACGGTCACTGAGCACAGATACGCAGTATTTT
j_call: TRBJ2-7; d_call: -; v_call: TRBV29-1; clone_size: -; cdr3_aa: CSVEGQGNYEQYF; cdr3_nt: TGCAGCGTTGAAGGTCAGGGGAACTACGAGCAGTACTTC
j_call: TRBJ1-2; d_call: -; v_call: TRBV5-1; clone_size: -; cdr3_aa: CASSQPEGVIRYTF; cdr3_nt: TGCGCCAGCAGTCAACCCGAGGGGGTCATTCGCTACACCTTC
j_call: TRBJ1-2; d_call: -; v_call: TRBV4-3; clone_size: -; cdr3_aa: CASSQEGRGGYTF; cdr3_nt: TGCGCCAGCAGCCAGGAAGGACGGGGTGGCTACACCTTC
j_call: TRBJ2-1; d_call: -; v_call: TRBV27; clone_size: -; cdr3_aa: CASTALSGTPSYNEQFF; cdr3_nt: TGTGCCAGCACCGCCCTTAGCGGCACACCCTCCTACAATGAGCAGTTCTTC
j_call: TRBJ1-6; d_call: TRBD1; v_call: TRBV7-6; clone_size: -; cdr3_aa: CASSSGQGVTSPLHF; cdr3_nt: TGTGCCAGCAGCTCAGGACAGGGTGTTACTTCACCCCTCCACTTT
j_call: TRBJ2-1; d_call: TRBD1; v_call: TRBV6-5; clone_size: -; cdr3_aa: CASRDRGNYNEQFF; cdr3_nt: TGTGCCAGCAGGGACAGGGGAAACTACAATGAGCAGTTCTTC
j_call: TRBJ2-1; d_call: -; v_call: TRBV7-3; clone_size: -; cdr3_aa: CASSRFGGSSYNEQFF; cdr3_nt: TGTGCCAGCAGCCGATTTGGCGGCAGCTCCTACAATGAGCAGTTCTTC
j_call: TRBJ2-7; d_call: -; v_call: TRBV19; clone_size: -; cdr3_aa: CATTSGYYEQYF; cdr3_nt: TGTGCCACCACAAGCGGTTACTACGAGCAGTACTTC
j_call: TRBJ1-2; d_call: -; v_call: TRBV21-1; clone_size: once; cdr3_aa: CASSKEGKGQGAKYGYTF; cdr3_nt: TGTGCCAGCAGCAAAGAGGGAAAGGGACAGGGGGCAAAGTATGGCTACACCTTC
j_call: TRBJ2-2; d_call: -; v_call: TRBV30; clone_size: few; cdr3_aa: CAWSSGLPTGELFF; cdr3_nt: TGTGCCTGGAGTTCGGGACTTCCAACCGGGGAGCTGTTTTTT
j_call: TRBJ2-1; d_call: TRBD2; v_call: TRBV18; clone_size: -; cdr3_aa: CASSPVGGPGRSYNEQFF; cdr3_nt: TGTGCCAGCTCACCAGTGGGAGGGCCCGGGCGCTCCTACAATGAGCAGTTCTTC
j_call: TRBJ2-1; d_call: -; v_call: TRBV6-5; clone_size: -; cdr3_aa: CASHSIGLINEQFF; cdr3_nt: TGTGCCAGTCATTCGATCGGACTCATCAATGAGCAGTTCTTC
j_call: TRBJ2-7; d_call: -; v_call: TRBV5-5; clone_size: -; cdr3_aa: CASRLAGAHEQYF; cdr3_nt: TGTGCCAGCAGACTCGCAGGGGCCCACGAGCAGTACTTC
j_call: TRBJ1-5; d_call: -; v_call: TRBV7-9; clone_size: -; cdr3_aa: CASSSGQPNQPQHF; cdr3_nt: TGTGCCAGCAGCTCCGGACAGCCAAATCAGCCCCAGCATTTT
j_call: TRBJ2-2; d_call: -; v_call: TRBV13; clone_size: -; cdr3_aa: CASSFGGGENTGELFF; cdr3_nt: TGTGCCAGCAGCTTTGGCGGCGGAGAGAACACCGGGGAGCTGTTTTTT
j_call: TRBJ2-1; d_call: TRBD2; v_call: TRBV7-8; clone_size: -; cdr3_aa: CASSVSGRRNEQFF; cdr3_nt: TGTGCCAGCAGCGTTAGCGGGAGACGGAATGAGCAGTTCTTC
j_call: TRBJ2-7; d_call: -; v_call: TRBV7-8; clone_size: -; cdr3_aa: CASSLVRRVGEQYF; cdr3_nt: TGTGCCAGCAGCTTAGTTCGCAGGGTAGGCGAGCAGTACTTC
j_call: TRBJ2-7; d_call: -; v_call: TRBV3-1/TRBV3-2; clone_size: once; cdr3_aa: CASSRVGGPPYEQYF; cdr3_nt: TGTGCCAGCAGCCGAGTGGGGGGTCCCCCCTACGAGCAGTACTTC
j_call: TRBJ1-1; d_call: -; v_call: TRBV18; clone_size: few; cdr3_aa: CASQAREDTEAFF; cdr3_nt: TGTGCCAGCCAGGCCAGGGAGGACACTGAAGCTTTCTTT
j_call: TRBJ2-3; d_call: TRBD2; v_call: TRBV18; clone_size: -; cdr3_aa: CASSQGAGSTDTQYF; cdr3_nt: TGTGCCAGCTCACAGGGAGCGGGGTCCACAGATACGCAGTATTTT
j_call: TRBJ2-7; d_call: TRBD1; v_call: TRBV7-9; clone_size: -; cdr3_aa: CASMRDRGPYEQYF; cdr3_nt: TGTGCCTCCATGCGGGACAGGGGGCCTTACGAGCAGTACTTC
j_call: TRBJ2-7; d_call: TRBD2; v_call: TRBV11-1; clone_size: -; cdr3_aa: CASSSGTNYEQYF; cdr3_nt: TGTGCCAGCAGCTCCGGGACTAACTACGAGCAGTACTTC
j_call: TRBJ2-4; d_call: TRBD2; v_call: TRBV27; clone_size: -; cdr3_aa: CASSFLRPAGRKNIQYF; cdr3_nt: TGTGCCAGCAGTTTTTTAAGGCCAGCGGGAAGAAAAAACATTCAGTACTTC
j_call: TRBJ2-7; d_call: TRBD1; v_call: TRBV10-3; clone_size: few; cdr3_aa: CAISDSDRGGIGEQYF; cdr3_nt: TGTGCCATCAGTGACTCGGACAGGGGAGGGATAGGAGAGCAGTACTTC
j_call: TRBJ2-2; d_call: -; v_call: TRBV5-4; clone_size: -; cdr3_aa: CASSLFGSRTGELFF; cdr3_nt: TGTGCCAGCAGCTTGTTTGGGAGCCGTACCGGGGAGCTGTTTTTT
j_call: TRBJ1-6; d_call: TRBD1; v_call: TRBV7-3; clone_size: -; cdr3_aa: CASSSGQGYSPLHF; cdr3_nt: TGTGCCAGCAGCTCGGGACAGGGCTATTCACCCCTCCACTTT
j_call: TRBJ2-7; d_call: TRBD1; v_call: TRBV6-5; clone_size: -; cdr3_aa: CASTAGGTGDYEQYF; cdr3_nt: TGTGCCAGCACCGCTGGGGGGACAGGCGATTACGAGCAGTACTTC
j_call: TRBJ2-3; d_call: TRBD2; v_call: TRBV3-1/TRBV3-2; clone_size: -; cdr3_aa: CASSPNTLAGVTDTQYF; cdr3_nt: TGTGCCAGCAGCCCCAACACTCTAGCGGGAGTCACAGATACGCAGTATTTT
j_call: TRBJ2-1; d_call: TRBD2; v_call: TRBV4-3; clone_size: -; cdr3_aa: CASSPGLAGGNEQFF; cdr3_nt: TGCGCCAGCAGCCCTGGACTAGCGGGAGGGAATGAGCAGTTCTTC
j_call: TRBJ1-6; d_call: TRBD1; v_call: TRBV28; clone_size: -; cdr3_aa: CASSFPVGTGSSPLHF; cdr3_nt: TGTGCCAGCAGTTTCCCCGTGGGGACAGGGAGTTCACCCCTCCACTTT
j_call: TRBJ1-2; d_call: TRBD1; v_call: TRBV5-1; clone_size: once; cdr3_aa: CASSLDRGGGYTF; cdr3_nt: TGCGCCAGCAGCTTGGACAGGGGTGGTGGCTACACCTTC
j_call: TRBJ1-1; d_call: -; v_call: TRBV20-1; clone_size: -; cdr3_aa: CSARRTEAFF; cdr3_nt: TGCAGTGCTAGACGCACTGAAGCTTTCTTT
j_call: TRBJ1-3; d_call: -; v_call: TRBV6-5; clone_size: few; cdr3_aa: CASMTVSGNTIYF; cdr3_nt: TGTGCCAGCATGACAGTCTCTGGAAACACCATATATTTT
j_call: TRBJ2-7; d_call: TRBD2; v_call: TRBV2; clone_size: -; cdr3_aa: CASSERTSSPSEQYF; cdr3_nt: TGTGCCAGCAGTGAACGGACTAGCTCTCCAAGCGAGCAGTACTTC
j_call: TRBJ1-1; d_call: TRBD1; v_call: TRBV6-5; clone_size: -; cdr3_aa: CASPPGGQMNTEAFF; cdr3_nt: TGTGCCAGTCCGCCCGGGGGACAGATGAACACTGAAGCTTTCTTT
j_call: TRBJ2-4; d_call: -; v_call: TRBV3-1/TRBV3-2; clone_size: -; cdr3_aa: CASSPIKTGGLAKNIQYF; cdr3_nt: TGTGCCAGCAGCCCCATAAAAACTGGGGGCCTAGCCAAAAACATTCAGTACTTC
j_call: TRBJ1-1; d_call: TRBD1; v_call: TRBV5-6; clone_size: -; cdr3_aa: CASSLGPRTGGRTEAFF; cdr3_nt: TGTGCCAGCAGCTTGGGTCCCCGGACAGGGGGCCGAACTGAAGCTTTCTTT